This TCR beta chain was documented in a study of blood T cells in healthy people across ages (dated by TCRdb to 2015 to 2017). Concerning the study at large: Template switching captured roughly one uniquely barcoded TCR beta cDNA molecule per two T cells in model experiments. To avoid experimental bias, donors of different ages were distributed randomly across sequencing lanes. Two additional independent replicas of 1 million unique cDNA reads from the same blood draw were analyzed for two donors (one aged 18 to 30 and one aged 80 or older). The donors were divided into four age groups: young (average around 16 years), middle-aged (around 41), aged (about 60) and long-lived (about 80). Age-related changes in TCR beta repertoire diversity were measured in the study by deep sequencing normalized with unique cDNA molecular identifiers. Overall results and qualifications from the work: As age increased, observed TCR beta diversity per million T cells dropped in a roughly linear way, and a significant reduction was already evident by age 40. Donor CMV infection status was unknown, potentially confounding age-related changes in expanded clonotypes. Compared with the aged group, more naive CD4+ T cells, fewer expanded clones and increased TCR diversity were shown by the long-lived group, suggesting age selection. Conclusive comparison of naive and antigen-experienced compartments was prevented by the profiling of bulk unsorted PBMCs. Estimates of total diversity based on one million sequenced T cells were considered lower bounds and underestimates. The percentage of naive T cells measured by flow cytometry correlated strongly with observed TCR beta diversity.

Library creation used 5' RACE. Instrument used: Illumina HiSeq 2500. The second PCR ran for about 7 to 11 cycles and used a J-beta primer mix along with a sample-barcoded 5' primer. A template-switch 5' adaptor carrying 12 random nucleotides introduced a unique molecular identifier onto each TCR beta cDNA molecule. Each sample yielded at least 3 million CDR3-containing paired-end reads. The Mint cDNA synthesis kit, primed by a TRBC-specific oligonucleotide, was used to synthesize first-strand cDNA from all RNA. All cDNA was treated with uracil-DNA glycosylase and then went through a first 18-cycle PCR with the universal primers M1SS and BC2_uni_R. Processing in the source paper ran as follows. For normalization, 1 million high-quality reads were randomly selected from each sample, with every read carrying a distinct molecular identifier. Reads sharing molecular identifiers were discarded rather than binned into consensus sequences. CDR3 identification, clonotype clustering and error correction used MiTCR with a Q25 quality threshold and the strictest error-elimination algorithm. A nonparametric unseen species model with Euler transformation was used to estimate a lower bound on total TCR beta diversity. TCRdb itself trimmed the public reads at Q25 with fastp, ran MiXCR and retained productive beta chains. Merged by CDR3 protein, the rows form single entries marked with the most common genes and DNA. The V and J calls were not made by the authors but by TCRdb's processing. The sample includes roughly 1.5 million distinct CDR3 sequences, with about 45% observed a single time. Approximately 4.1% of the sample is in the top ten clones.

Measured from the cysteine to the phenylalanine, the CDR3 is 12 residues long. The only DNA kept is the CDR3, 36 bases in frame from the first base. Between the V and J ends, shortened by 8 bases and 11 bases respectively, the junction contains 21 bases. CDR1 and CDR2, per the germline V gene (reference sequence), are DFQATT and SNEGSKA. Concerning this clonotype itself: The antigen this receptor binds is unknown. No much larger clone exists at a distance of one base, and base qualities are not known.

Systemically healthy Caucasian individuals from Russia, some 36 in total and aged about 6 to 95 years, were included as donors. About 10 milliliters of peripheral blood were collected from each donor into EDTA-treated Vacutainer tubes. Ficoll-Paque density-gradient centrifugation was used to isolate PBMCs, with at least 7 million per sample. Total RNA was extracted from PBMCs with Trizol reagent, with at least 5.5 micrograms obtained per sample. The percentages of naive CD45RAhigh/CD27high T cells were determined by flow cytometry on a PBMC aliquot from every donor. Material: blood. This receptor was obtained from a woman in her late teens or twenties in good health. The rearrangement combines TRBV20-1 with TRBJ2-5; the D gene is tentatively TRBD1 or TRBD2, each matching 6 bases. This receptor has the CDR3 CSKRGASREQYF. At the DNA level, the sequence is TGCAGTAAAAGGGGGGCTAGTCGTGAGCAGTACTTC.